These T cell receptor beta chains were read from a single sample in a study of shared clonotypes between healthy human individuals. Assay used: immunoSEQ multiplex PCR; TCRdb lists only in-frame clones, some missing. The table lists some 470,000 clones, about 79% of them singletons, with 10% to 15% in the top ten. Sequences were obtained from PBMCs. Receptor source: a woman in her thirties or forties in good health. Some clones in this sample may be carry-over from other donors' samples. The CDR3 runs from the conserved cysteine through the conserved F or W. The order of the fields is clone size, D gene, J gene, V gene, CDR3 DNA, CDR3 protein. D genes are given only for firm matches. Part of the rows lack a size; the others show once, few, many or a class for expanded clones.

abundance: few; d_gene: NA; j_gene: TRBJ1-2; v_gene: TRBV6-5; CDR3nt: TGTGCCAGCAGTGTAGGAGAGGGGAACTATGGCTACACCTTC; CDR3aa: CASSVGEGNYGYTF
abundance: many; d_gene: NA; j_gene: TRBJ1-5; v_gene: TRBV6-1; CDR3nt: TGTGCCAGCAGTGGTGAACCAAATCAGCCCCAGCATTTT; CDR3aa: CASSGEPNQPQHF
abundance: once; d_gene: TRBD2; j_gene: TRBJ2-1; v_gene: TRBV29-1; CDR3nt: TGCAGCGTCATCCCCTCGACTAGCGGCTACAATGAGCAGTTCTTC; CDR3aa: CSVIPSTSGYNEQFF
abundance: NA; d_gene: NA; j_gene: TRBJ2-7; v_gene: TRBV28; CDR3nt: TGTGCCAGCAGTTTAGGCGGAGTCAGCTCCTACGAGCAGTACTTC; CDR3aa: CASSLGGVSSYEQYF
abundance: NA; d_gene: TRBD2; j_gene: TRBJ2-3; v_gene: TRBV7-9; CDR3nt: TGTGCCAGCAGCTTAGTCCTAGCGGGGCTCAATACGCAGTATTTT; CDR3aa: CASSLVLAGLNTQYF
abundance: NA; d_gene: TRBD2; j_gene: TRBJ2-2; v_gene: TRBV7-2; CDR3nt: TGTGCCAGCAGCTTCTGGGGACTAGCGGGAGCTGGGGTCGGGGAGCTGTTTTTT; CDR3aa: CASSFWGLAGAGVGELFF
abundance: many; d_gene: NA; j_gene: TRBJ2-1; v_gene: TRBV7-3; CDR3nt: TGTGCCAGCAGCTTAACCGGGAGCAATGAGCAGTTCTTC; CDR3aa: CASSLTGSNEQFF
abundance: NA; d_gene: NA; j_gene: TRBJ1-1; v_gene: TRBV4-3; CDR3nt: TGCGCCAGCAGCCTACAGATGGGCACTGAAGCTTTCTTT; CDR3aa: CASSLQMGTEAFF
abundance: many; d_gene: TRBD2; j_gene: TRBJ2-5; v_gene: TRBV30; CDR3nt: TGTGCCTGTAGCGGGATGCAAGGAGAGACCCAGTACTTC; CDR3aa: CACSGMQGETQYF
abundance: NA; d_gene: NA; j_gene: TRBJ1-2; v_gene: TRBV6-5; CDR3nt: TGTGCCAGCAGTATGGGCAACCGCCCCTCCTATGGCTACACCTTC; CDR3aa: CASSMGNRPSYGYTF
abundance: NA; d_gene: NA; j_gene: TRBJ1-2; v_gene: TRBV29-1; CDR3nt: TGCAGCGTGCCCCGGGGCCATGGCTACACCTTC; CDR3aa: CSVPRGHGYTF
abundance: NA; d_gene: TRBD1; j_gene: TRBJ2-3; v_gene: TRBV15; CDR3nt: TGTGCCACCAGCAGAGGGACAGGGAACACAGATACGCAGTATTTT; CDR3aa: CATSRGTGNTDTQYF
abundance: NA; d_gene: TRBD2; j_gene: TRBJ2-1; v_gene: TRBV9; CDR3nt: TGTGCCAGCAGCGCCGGACTAGCTAGCAATGAGCAGTTCTTC; CDR3aa: CASSAGLASNEQFF
abundance: NA; d_gene: NA; j_gene: TRBJ2-3; v_gene: TRBV30; CDR3nt: TGTGCCTGGAGCGTTAGTTTCACAGATACGCAGTATTTT; CDR3aa: CAWSVSFTDTQYF
abundance: NA; d_gene: TRBD2; j_gene: TRBJ2-2; v_gene: TRBV5-1; CDR3nt: TGCGCCAGCAAAGCGGGAGGGAACACCGGGGAGCTGTTTTTT; CDR3aa: CASKAGGNTGELFF
abundance: NA; d_gene: NA; j_gene: TRBJ1-1; v_gene: TRBV30; CDR3nt: TGTGCCTGGAGCAGGACGGCTGAAGCTTTCTTT; CDR3aa: CAWSRTAEAFF
abundance: NA; d_gene: NA; j_gene: TRBJ2-7; v_gene: TRBV4-2; CDR3nt: TGTGCCAGCAGCCAGGGGGTAGCAGACTCCTACGAGCAGTACTTC; CDR3aa: CASSQGVADSYEQYF
abundance: NA; d_gene: NA; j_gene: TRBJ2-7; v_gene: TRBV2; CDR3nt: TGTGCCAGCAGATATAGCGGAGAGCAGTACTTC; CDR3aa: CASRYSGEQYF
abundance: NA; d_gene: TRBD2; j_gene: TRBJ2-7; v_gene: TRBV9; CDR3nt: TGTGCCAGCAGCGCCGAACCGGGACTAGATTACCACGAGCAGTACTTC; CDR3aa: CASSAEPGLDYHEQYF
abundance: NA; d_gene: TRBD2; j_gene: TRBJ2-1; v_gene: TRBV27; CDR3nt: TGTGCCAGCTGCCAGCGGGGCTACAATGAGCAGTTCTTC; CDR3aa: CASCQRGYNEQFF
abundance: NA; d_gene: NA; j_gene: TRBJ2-7; v_gene: TRBV11-2; CDR3nt: TGTGCCAGCTCCAGACGGGATCAGGGCGAGCAGTACTTC; CDR3aa: CASSRRDQGEQYF
abundance: NA; d_gene: TRBD1; j_gene: TRBJ1-2; v_gene: TRBV25-1; CDR3nt: TGTGCCAGCAGTGAATATAAAACAGGGGATGGCTACACCTTC; CDR3aa: CASSEYKTGDGYTF
abundance: NA; d_gene: TRBD1; j_gene: TRBJ1-5; v_gene: TRBV19; CDR3nt: TGTGCCAGTAGTACCGGGACAGGATCTAGCAATCAGCCCCAGCATTTT; CDR3aa: CASSTGTGSSNQPQHF
abundance: NA; d_gene: NA; j_gene: TRBJ2-2; v_gene: TRBV30; CDR3nt: TGTGCCTGGAGTGTACTCGCCGCAACCGGGGAGCTGTTTTTT; CDR3aa: CAWSVLAATGELFF
abundance: NA; d_gene: NA; j_gene: TRBJ2-3; v_gene: TRBV7-9; CDR3nt: TGTGCCAGCAGCTTAGTGGTGGGGGGCACAGATACGCAGTATTTT; CDR3aa: CASSLVVGGTDTQYF
abundance: NA; d_gene: NA; j_gene: TRBJ2-7; v_gene: TRBV7-2; CDR3nt: TGTGCCAGCAGCTTAACCGGGCCTCCTGCCACTTACGAGCAGTACTTC; CDR3aa: CASSLTGPPATYEQYF
abundance: once; d_gene: NA; j_gene: TRBJ2-6; v_gene: TRBV19; CDR3nt: TGTGCCAGTAGTATCTACTCTGGGGCCAACGTCCTGACTTTC; CDR3aa: CASSIYSGANVLTF
abundance: NA; d_gene: NA; j_gene: TRBJ1-5; v_gene: TRBV28; CDR3nt: TGTGCCAGCAGTTTGGGGGGGGCTAATCAGCCCCAGCATTTT; CDR3aa: CASSLGGANQPQHF
abundance: NA; d_gene: TRBD1; j_gene: TRBJ2-7; v_gene: TRBV29-1; CDR3nt: TGCAGCGTCAAAGCAACTCAGGGGGACGAGCAGTACTTC; CDR3aa: CSVKATQGDEQYF
abundance: NA; d_gene: NA; j_gene: TRBJ1-1; v_gene: TRBV7-9; CDR3nt: TGTGCCAGCAGACCGGGACACACGAACACTGAAGCTTTCTTT; CDR3aa: CASRPGHTNTEAFF
abundance: NA; d_gene: NA; j_gene: TRBJ2-2; v_gene: TRBV7-9; CDR3nt: TGTGCCAGCAGCCCATACACCGGGGAGCTGTTTTTT; CDR3aa: CASSPYTGELFF
abundance: NA; d_gene: NA; j_gene: TRBJ2-7; v_gene: TRBV28; CDR3nt: TGTGCCAGCAGTACCCCAGCAAAGTACGAGCAGTACTTC; CDR3aa: CASSTPAKYEQYF
abundance: NA; d_gene: TRBD2; j_gene: TRBJ2-1; v_gene: TRBV28; CDR3nt: TGTGCCAGCAGTTTTAGGGAGGGGCGGGTCCGTTACAATGAGCAGTTCTTC; CDR3aa: CASSFREGRVRYNEQFF
abundance: NA; d_gene: NA; j_gene: TRBJ2-7; v_gene: TRBV30; CDR3nt: TGTGCCTGGTATAAGGAGGAAGTCTCCGAGCAGTACTTC; CDR3aa: CAWYKEEVSEQYF
abundance: NA; d_gene: TRBD1; j_gene: TRBJ1-1; v_gene: TRBV7-6; CDR3nt: TGTGCCAGCAGCGCGACAGGGGTGGCCACTGAAGCTTTCTTT; CDR3aa: CASSATGVATEAFF
abundance: NA; d_gene: TRBD2; j_gene: TRBJ2-1; v_gene: TRBV28; CDR3nt: TGTGCCAGCAGCCCCCGCGGGCAGGGAGGGACTGAGCAGTTCTTC; CDR3aa: CASSPRGQGGTEQFF
abundance: NA; d_gene: NA; j_gene: TRBJ2-4; v_gene: TRBV30; CDR3nt: TGTGCCTGGAGTTTCGCGAGCAAAAACATTCAGTACTTC; CDR3aa: CAWSFASKNIQYF
abundance: once; d_gene: TRBD1; j_gene: TRBJ2-2; v_gene: TRBV28; CDR3nt: TGTGCCAGCAGACCCCCCGGGACAGGGGGCGCGGGGGAGCTGTTTTTT; CDR3aa: CASRPPGTGGAGELFF
abundance: NA; d_gene: NA; j_gene: TRBJ1-5; v_gene: TRBV4-1; CDR3nt: TGCGCCAGCAGCCAAGATTGGGGGGGATTGGGCGATCAGCCCCAGCATTTT; CDR3aa: CASSQDWGGLGDQPQHF
abundance: NA; d_gene: NA; j_gene: TRBJ1-2; v_gene: TRBV28; CDR3nt: TGTGCCAGCAGTTTATTGGGTGGCGGCTATGGCTACACCTTC; CDR3aa: CASSLLGGGYGYTF
abundance: few; d_gene: TRBD1; j_gene: TRBJ1-2; v_gene: TRBV7-2; CDR3nt: TGTGCCAGCAGCTTAGCCGGACAGGCTGGCTATGGCTACACCTTC; CDR3aa: CASSLAGQAGYGYTF
abundance: NA; d_gene: NA; j_gene: TRBJ2-1; v_gene: TRBV30; CDR3nt: TGTGCCTGGAAGTACCCCGGGACAACGCGCTACAATGAGCAGTTCTTC; CDR3aa: CAWKYPGTTRYNEQFF
abundance: NA; d_gene: TRBD1; j_gene: TRBJ1-1; v_gene: TRBV7-9; CDR3nt: TGTGCCAGCAGCTTAGCGCTGGAGGACAGGCGCGGGTCTTTCTTT; CDR3aa: CASSLALEDRRGSFF
abundance: NA; d_gene: NA; j_gene: TRBJ1-6; v_gene: TRBV30; CDR3nt: TGTGCCTGGGGAAGGGGATTGTTAGATTCACCCCTCCACTTT; CDR3aa: CAWGRGLLDSPLHF
abundance: few; d_gene: NA; j_gene: TRBJ2-7; v_gene: TRBV7-2; CDR3nt: TGTGCCAGCAGCCCCAATACCCCCGAGCAGTACTTC; CDR3aa: CASSPNTPEQYF
abundance: NA; d_gene: NA; j_gene: TRBJ2-3; v_gene: TRBV6-6; CDR3nt: TGTGCCAGCAGTTATACGGGCGGAATGGGGGCAGATACGCAGTATTTT; CDR3aa: CASSYTGGMGADTQYF
abundance: NA; d_gene: NA; j_gene: TRBJ2-5; v_gene: TRBV7-6; CDR3nt: TGTGCCAGCAGCCAAACCCGGACTACCGGCCAAGAGACCCAGTACTTC; CDR3aa: CASSQTRTTGQETQYF
abundance: NA; d_gene: NA; j_gene: TRBJ2-7; v_gene: TRBV19; CDR3nt: TGTGCCAGTAGTATTGGACTTACCTACGAGCAGTACTTC; CDR3aa: CASSIGLTYEQYF
abundance: NA; d_gene: NA; j_gene: TRBJ2-5; v_gene: TRBV5-1; CDR3nt: TGCGCCAGCAGCTTGTCCGGAGTCCCTCCGGGTGGGACCCAGTACTTC; CDR3aa: CASSLSGVPPGGTQYF
abundance: NA; d_gene: TRBD1; j_gene: TRBJ2-7; v_gene: TRBV6-1; CDR3nt: TGTGCCAGCAGTGTCTCGGGACAGAGCTCCTACGAGCAGTACTTC; CDR3aa: CASSVSGQSSYEQYF
abundance: once; d_gene: NA; j_gene: TRBJ2-3; v_gene: TRBV7-7; CDR3nt: TGTGCTAGCAGCGTCACCCGCCTCTCTGGGGATACGCAGTATTTT; CDR3aa: CASSVTRLSGDTQYF
abundance: NA; d_gene: NA; j_gene: TRBJ2-1; v_gene: TRBV19; CDR3nt: TGTGCCAGTAATTTGGCGATCGACTACAATGAGCAGTTCTTC; CDR3aa: CASNLAIDYNEQFF
abundance: few; d_gene: NA; j_gene: TRBJ2-2; v_gene: TRBV5-1; CDR3nt: TGCGCCAGCAGCTTGGACCACACCGGGGAGCTGTTTTTT; CDR3aa: CASSLDHTGELFF
abundance: NA; d_gene: NA; j_gene: TRBJ1-4; v_gene: TRBV5-1; CDR3nt: TGCGCCAGCAGCTTGGGGTCGGGGGCAACTGAAAAACTGTTTTTT; CDR3aa: CASSLGSGATEKLFF
abundance: few; d_gene: NA; j_gene: TRBJ1-4; v_gene: TRBV5-6; CDR3nt: TGTGCCAGCAGCTTGACGGCAGGAGTTGCAACTAATGAAAAACTGTTTTTT; CDR3aa: CASSLTAGVATNEKLFF